This T cell receptor beta chain originates from a study of blood T cells in healthy people across ages. Combining a sample-barcoded 5' primer with a J-beta primer mix, a second PCR ran for roughly 7 to 11 cycles. TCRdb redid the calling of the 5' RACE reads with MiXCR, one entry per CDR3 protein. The sample has approximately 850,000 distinct CDR3 sequences; roughly 60% are singletons. Sequences were obtained from blood. The TCR comes from a man aged 30 to 39 in good health.

CDR3 DNA: TGTGCCAGCAGTTTTAGCGTACGCCCTAATGAAAAACTGTTTTTT. Translated: CASSFSVRPNEKLFF. The rearrangement uses TRBV28 and TRBJ1-4; D not certain. Trimming removed 3 bases from V and 3 bases from J, with 11 bases in between. The CDR3 runs 15 residues. Germline loops: CDR1 MDHEN, CDR2 SYDVKM.